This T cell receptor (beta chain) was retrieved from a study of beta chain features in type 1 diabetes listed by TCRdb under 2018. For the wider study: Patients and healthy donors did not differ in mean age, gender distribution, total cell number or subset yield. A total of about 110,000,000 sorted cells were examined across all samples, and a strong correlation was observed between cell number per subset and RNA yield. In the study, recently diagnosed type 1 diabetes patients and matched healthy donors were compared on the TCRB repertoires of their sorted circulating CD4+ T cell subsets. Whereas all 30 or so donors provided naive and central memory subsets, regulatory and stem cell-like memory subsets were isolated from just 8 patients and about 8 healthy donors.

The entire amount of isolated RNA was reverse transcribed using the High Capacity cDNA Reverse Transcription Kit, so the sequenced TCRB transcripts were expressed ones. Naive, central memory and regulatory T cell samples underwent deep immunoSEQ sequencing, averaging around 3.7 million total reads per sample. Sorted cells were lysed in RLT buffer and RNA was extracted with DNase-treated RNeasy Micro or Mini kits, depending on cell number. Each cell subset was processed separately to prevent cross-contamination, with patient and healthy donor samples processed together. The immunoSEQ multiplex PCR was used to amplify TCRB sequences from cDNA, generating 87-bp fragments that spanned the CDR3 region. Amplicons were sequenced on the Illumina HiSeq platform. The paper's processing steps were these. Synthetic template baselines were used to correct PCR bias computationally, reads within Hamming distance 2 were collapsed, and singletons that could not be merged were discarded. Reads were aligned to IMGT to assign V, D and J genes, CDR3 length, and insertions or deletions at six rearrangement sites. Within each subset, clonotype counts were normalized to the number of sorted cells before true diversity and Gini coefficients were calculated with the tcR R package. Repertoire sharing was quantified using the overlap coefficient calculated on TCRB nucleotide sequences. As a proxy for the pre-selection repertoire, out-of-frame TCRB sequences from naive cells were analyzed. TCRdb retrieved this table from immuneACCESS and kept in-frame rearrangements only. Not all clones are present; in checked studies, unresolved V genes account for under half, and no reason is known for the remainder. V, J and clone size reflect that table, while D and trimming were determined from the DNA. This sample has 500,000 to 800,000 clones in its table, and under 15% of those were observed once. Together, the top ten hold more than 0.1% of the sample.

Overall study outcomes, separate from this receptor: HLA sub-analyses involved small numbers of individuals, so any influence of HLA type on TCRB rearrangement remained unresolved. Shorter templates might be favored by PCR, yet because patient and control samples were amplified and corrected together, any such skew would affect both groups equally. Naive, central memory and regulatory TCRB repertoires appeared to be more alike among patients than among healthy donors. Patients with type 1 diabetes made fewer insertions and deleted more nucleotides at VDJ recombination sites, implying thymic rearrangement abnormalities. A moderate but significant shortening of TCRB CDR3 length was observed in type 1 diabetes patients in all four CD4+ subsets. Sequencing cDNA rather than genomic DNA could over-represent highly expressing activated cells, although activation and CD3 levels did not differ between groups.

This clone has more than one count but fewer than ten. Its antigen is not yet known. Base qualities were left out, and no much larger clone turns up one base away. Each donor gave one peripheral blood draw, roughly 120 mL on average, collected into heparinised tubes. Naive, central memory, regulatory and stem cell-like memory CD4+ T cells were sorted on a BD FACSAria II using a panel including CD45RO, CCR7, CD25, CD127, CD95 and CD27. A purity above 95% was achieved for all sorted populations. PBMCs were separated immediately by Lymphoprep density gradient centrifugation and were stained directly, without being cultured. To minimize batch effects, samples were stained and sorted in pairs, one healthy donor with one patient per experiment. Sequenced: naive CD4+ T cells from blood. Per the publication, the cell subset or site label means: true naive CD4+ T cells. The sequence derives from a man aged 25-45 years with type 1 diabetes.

The bases read TGTGCCTGGAGTGCCTGGAGTGTACCCCTTACAGGGGGCCATAGGGGTTCACCCCTCCACTTT. This codes for CAWSAWSVPLTGGHRGSPLHF. This receptor chain uses TRBV30 and TRBJ1-6; TRBD1 matches 9 bases in the middle. The germline V gene (reference sequence) supplies CDR1 GTSNPN and CDR2 SVGIG. Reading from cysteine to phenylalanine, the CDR3 counts 21 amino acids. The kept DNA is CDR3 alone, 63 bases in frame from the first base. V has 1 base trimmed and J has 9 bases trimmed; junction bases matching no gene number 25.